Here is one T cell receptor beta chain with its context. The antigen is not known. Between the trimmed V and J ends, which lost 1 base and 7 bases, there was a span of 18 bases. CDR1 is SGHDT, CDR2 YYEEEE, per germline. This CDR3 has 15 residues. This sample is part of a study of T cell responses to AZD1222 COVID-19 vaccine. Points from the study as a whole: It was only after the peak T cell response that any repertoires were sampled.

The table came from immunoSEQ multiplex PCR; TCRdb's copy has only in-frame clones and leaves some out. Of approximately 120,000 clones listed, approximately 88% are singletons. This sequence originates from an adult in good health. Material: peripheral blood, obtained on day 0 of MenACWY control vaccination. The rearrangement joins TRBV5-6 to TRBJ2-7; D gene ambiguous. For the CDR3, the DNA is TGTGCCAGCAGCTTGTTTACAGAGATTAGTGGGGAGCAGTACTTC. It yields the protein CASSLFTEISGEQYF. The variable domain in full, completed from reference TRBV5-6 and TRBJ2-7, reads DAGVTQSPTHLIKTRGQQVTLRCSPKSGHDTVSWYQQALGQGPQFIFQYYEEEERQRGNFPDRFSGHQFPNYSSELNVNALLLGDSALYLCASSLFTEISGEQYFGPGTRLTVT.